One T cell receptor (beta chain) is described in this entry. Its antigen remains unidentified. The input lacks base qualities; no much larger clone sits a single base away. The record originates from a study of blood T cell repertoires in COVID-19 (dated by TCRdb to 2020 to 2022). About the full investigation: Samples covering the acute and convalescent phases of COVID-19 were provided by collaborators in the United States, Italy and Spain. Subjects who had been exposed to COVID-19, were actively infected with it, or had recovered from it provided the deeply sampled blood TCRbeta repertoires that made up the dataset. The samples were drawn from two sources: the first 160 participants of the ongoing ImmuneRACE study, and 1,000 to 1,500 subjects contributed by 6 global collaborators. The repertoires were released in a freely available public database meant as a resource for research on the immune response to SARS-CoV-2. The material from the prospective study consisted of cDNA or gDNA derived from T cells, B-cell-depleted T cells, or PBMCs. Sample metadata almost always included a de-identified subject ID, COVID-19 status, age in years and sex. HLA class I and class II types, where available, came from metadata supplied by the sample provider rather than from assay-based typing.

Here is what the overall study found, with its caveats: The amount of clinical and demographic metadata varied by source and participant and was provided uncurated.

TCRbeta CDR3 regions were amplified from genomic DNA by means of the immunoSEQ Assay, a bias-controlled multiplex PCR. The paper's processing steps were these. Within the assay, amplification of reference gene primers was used to estimate how many nucleated cells each sample contained. Sequence reads were collapsed and filtered to measure the absolute abundance of every unique TCRbeta CDR3 rearrangement. For each sample, productive Simpson clonality was calculated as the square root of Simpson's diversity index over productive rearrangements. Entries here come from immuneACCESS through TCRdb and include only in-frame sequences with V and J called. Some clones fail to appear in such tables; in the studies checked, an unresolved V gene covers under half of the shortfall, and the cause of the remainder is unknown. V and J calls and clone size follow that table, whereas D and trimming were derived from the DNA. The sample includes some 390,000 clones, with roughly nine tenths observed a single time. The ten largest clones capture 0.9% to 1.2% of the sample.

The germline V gene encodes CDR1 SNHLY and CDR2 FYNNEI. V trim: 7 bases; J trim: 4 bases; unmatched bases: 7. The CDR3 holds 14 amino acids from the cysteine to the phenylalanine. CDR3 DNA only is kept here, 42 bases in frame from base 1. Participants in the prospective study were enrolled through a virtual design, were aged about 18 to 89 years, and lived in 24 United States geographic areas. To assign participants to cohorts, the prospective study relied on clinical history that participants themselves reported in a screening survey and a study questionnaire. ImmuneRACE Cohort 3 recovered participants were defined by two consecutive negative NP/OP PCR tests, healthcare professional clearance, or symptom resolution. In the prospective study, whole blood, serum and a nasopharyngeal or oropharyngeal swab were collected from each participant by mobile phlebotomists. Prospective study participants could optionally give additional blood draws and questionnaires over an approximately 2-month period. Prospective study blood samples were shipped either frozen or at room temperature before DNA extraction.

The receptor chain draws on TRBV2 and TRBJ2-3; 8 central nucleotides agree with TRBD1. Sequencing input: PBMCs or T cells enriched from blood (not recorded which). This TCR was sampled from a man in his thirties or forties who had recovered from COVID-19. The nucleotides read TGTGCCAGCACCAAAGGACAGGGTCCAGATACGCAGTATTTT. Translation gives CASTKGQGPDTQYF.